Following are 5 T cell receptor beta chains from one sample sequenced in a study of blood T cells in healthy people across ages. For the second PCR, which ran for roughly 6 to 12 cycles, a sample-barcoded 5' primer and a J-beta primer mix were used. One entry per CDR3 protein, called by TCRdb with MiXCR from the 5' RACE reads. The data show 550,000 to 650,000 distinct CDR3 sequences, roughly a quarter seen once. The sample also formed part of further work on T cells of mothers and their children.

Sequenced material: blood. These receptors were obtained from a boy under 10 years old in good health.

This clonotype turned up a few times. For the CDR3, the DNA is TGCAGTGGTTGGGACAGGGGGACGGGCGAGCAGTACTTC. It is translated as CSGWDRGTGEQYF. The chain uses TRBV29-1 and TRBJ2-7; 11 bases align to TRBD1. Germline CDR1 SQVTM, CDR2 ANQGSEA. This CDR3 spans 13 amino acids.

This clonotype was recorded a few times. V and J are TRBV11-1 and TRBJ1-3; D gene uncertain. The CDR3 is 15 residues long. Trimming removed 6 bases at V and 0 bases at J, with 12 bases between. From germline, CDR1 is SGHAT and CDR2 FQDESV (reference sequence). The CDR3 protein is CASSRPVTSGNTIYF. CDR3 bases: TGTGCCAGCAGTCGACCCGTGACCTCTGGAAACACCATATATTTT.

For the CDR3, the DNA is TGTGCCAGCAGCTCACGGCCAGCTGAAGCTTTCTTT. Protein sequence: CASSSRPAEAFF. The gene calls are TRBV13 and TRBJ1-1, with D hard to call. The ends were cut back, 4 bases at V and 6 bases at J, with 9 bases in the middle. Germline loops: CDR1 PRHDT, CDR2 FYEKMQ (reference sequence). The CDR3 runs 12 residues. Full variable domain (rest looked up from reference TRBV13 and TRBJ1-1): AAGVIQSPRHLIKEKRETATLKCYPIPRHDTVYWYQQGPGQDPQFLISFYEKMQSDKGSIPDRFSAQQFSDYHSELNMSSLELGDSALYFCASSSRPAEAFFGQGTRLTVV.

This chain links TRBV27 with TRBJ1-2, with TRBD1 identical over 9 bases. CDR3 length: 17 amino acids. From germline, CDR1 is MNHEY and CDR2 SMNVEV (reference sequence). V lost 5 bases to trimming and J lost 4 bases; unmatched junction nucleotides: 14. In nucleotides, the CDR3 is TGTGCCAGCAGTCTCGAGGGGACAGGGTCGCTCGTCTATGGCTACACCTTC. This encodes CASSLEGTGSLVYGYTF.

This clonotype was seen a few times. The V and J genes are TRBV5-1 and TRBJ1-2, with a weak D call TRBD1 (5 bases). The germline gives CDR1 SGHRS, CDR2 YFSETQ. Trimming pared 5 bases from V and 3 bases from J, leaving 17 bases between. This CDR3 contains 15 residues. Here the CDR3 DNA reads TGCGCCAGCAGTTACCTGACGGGGGTAGACTATGGCTACACCTTC. Its protein is CASSYLTGVDYGYTF.